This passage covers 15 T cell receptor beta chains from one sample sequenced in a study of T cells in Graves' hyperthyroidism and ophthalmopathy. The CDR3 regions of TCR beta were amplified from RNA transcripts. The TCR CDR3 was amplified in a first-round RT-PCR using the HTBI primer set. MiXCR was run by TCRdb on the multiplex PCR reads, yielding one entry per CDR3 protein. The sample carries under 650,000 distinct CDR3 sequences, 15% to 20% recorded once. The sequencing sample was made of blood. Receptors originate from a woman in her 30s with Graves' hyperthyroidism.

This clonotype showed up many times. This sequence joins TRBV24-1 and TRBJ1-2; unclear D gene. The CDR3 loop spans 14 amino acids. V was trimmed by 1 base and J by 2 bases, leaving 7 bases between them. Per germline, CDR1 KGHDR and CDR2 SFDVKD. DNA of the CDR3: TGTGCCACCAGTGATTTCTCCGTAAACTATGGCTACACCTTC. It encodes CATSDFSVNYGYTF.

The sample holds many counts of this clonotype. This CDR3 reads CASSLRGWVTGELFF. The CDR3 DNA follows: TGTGCCAGCAGTTTACGAGGGTGGGTCACCGGGGAGCTGTTTTTT. The chain has TRBV28 and TRBJ2-2; D perhaps matches TRBD2 (5 bases). There are 15 residues in the CDR3. Looked up from germline, CDR1 is MDHEN and CDR2 is SYDVKM. V lost 2 bases and J lost 4, with 11 bases in between.

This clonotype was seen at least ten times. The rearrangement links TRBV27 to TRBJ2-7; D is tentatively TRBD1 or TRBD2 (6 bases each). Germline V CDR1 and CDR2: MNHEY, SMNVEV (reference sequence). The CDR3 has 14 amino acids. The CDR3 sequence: CATGGRGRSYEQYF. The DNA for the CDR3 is TGTGCTACCGGGGGCCGGGGGCGCAGCTACGAGCAGTACTTC.

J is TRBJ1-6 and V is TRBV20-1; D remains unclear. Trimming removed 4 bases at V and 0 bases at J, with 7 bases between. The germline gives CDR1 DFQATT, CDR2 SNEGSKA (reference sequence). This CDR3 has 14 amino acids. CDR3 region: CSAMGNSYNSPLHF. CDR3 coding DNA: TGCAGTGCTATGGGGAACTCCTATAATTCACCCCTCCACTTT.

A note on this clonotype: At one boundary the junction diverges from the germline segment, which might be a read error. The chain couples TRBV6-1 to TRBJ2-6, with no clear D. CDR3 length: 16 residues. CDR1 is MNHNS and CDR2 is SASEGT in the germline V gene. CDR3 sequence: CVSTPNTLSGANVLTF. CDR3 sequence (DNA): TGTGTCAGCACCCCCAACACCCTATCTGGGGCCAACGTCCTGACTTTC.

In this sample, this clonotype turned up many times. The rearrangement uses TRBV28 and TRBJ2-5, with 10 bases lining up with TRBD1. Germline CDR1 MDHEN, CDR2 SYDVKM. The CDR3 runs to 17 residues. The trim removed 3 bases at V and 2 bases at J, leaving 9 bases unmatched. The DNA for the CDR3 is TGTGCCAGCAGTTTTCCCCGGACAGGGGGTAAGCAAGAGACCCAGTACTTC. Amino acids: CASSFPRTGGKQETQYF.

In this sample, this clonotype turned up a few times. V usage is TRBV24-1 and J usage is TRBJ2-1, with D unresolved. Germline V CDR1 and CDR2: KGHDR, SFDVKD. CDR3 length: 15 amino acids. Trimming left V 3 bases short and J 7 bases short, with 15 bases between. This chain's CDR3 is CATSDDIGTMNEQFF. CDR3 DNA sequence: TGTGCCACCAGTGATGACATAGGTACAATGAATGAGCAGTTCTTC.

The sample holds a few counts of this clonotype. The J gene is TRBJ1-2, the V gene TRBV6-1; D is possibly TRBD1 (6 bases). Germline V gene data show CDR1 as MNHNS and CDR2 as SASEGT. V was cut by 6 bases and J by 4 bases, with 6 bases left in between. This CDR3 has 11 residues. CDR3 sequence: CASRTGYGYTF. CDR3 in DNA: TGTGCCAGCAGGACAGGCTATGGCTACACCTTC.

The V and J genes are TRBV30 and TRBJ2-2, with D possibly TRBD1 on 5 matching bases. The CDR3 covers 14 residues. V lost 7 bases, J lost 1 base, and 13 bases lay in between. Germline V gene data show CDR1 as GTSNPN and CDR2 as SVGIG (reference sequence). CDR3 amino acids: CASQGRVNTGELFF. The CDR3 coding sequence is TGTGCCTCTCAGGGCAGGGTGAACACCGGGGAGCTGTTTTTT.

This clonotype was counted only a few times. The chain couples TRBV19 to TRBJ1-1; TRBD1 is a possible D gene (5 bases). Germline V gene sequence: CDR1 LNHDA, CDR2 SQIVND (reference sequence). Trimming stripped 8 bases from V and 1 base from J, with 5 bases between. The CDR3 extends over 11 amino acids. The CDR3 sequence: CASGQNTEAFF. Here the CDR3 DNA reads TGTGCCAGTGGACAGAACACTGAAGCTTTCTTT.

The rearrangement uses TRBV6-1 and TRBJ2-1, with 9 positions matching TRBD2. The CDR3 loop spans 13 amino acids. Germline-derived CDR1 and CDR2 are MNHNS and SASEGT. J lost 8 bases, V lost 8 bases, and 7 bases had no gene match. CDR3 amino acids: CASAGGPGYEQFF. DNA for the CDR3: TGTGCCAGCGCGGGAGGGCCTGGTTATGAGCAGTTCTTC.

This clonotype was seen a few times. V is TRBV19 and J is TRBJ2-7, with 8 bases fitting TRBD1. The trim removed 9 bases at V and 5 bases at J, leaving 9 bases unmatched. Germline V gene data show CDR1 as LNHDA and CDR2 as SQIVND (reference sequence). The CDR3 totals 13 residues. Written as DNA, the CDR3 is TGTGCCAGGCCTGGACAGGGAAGTAACGAGCAGTACTTC. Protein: CARPGQGSNEQYF.

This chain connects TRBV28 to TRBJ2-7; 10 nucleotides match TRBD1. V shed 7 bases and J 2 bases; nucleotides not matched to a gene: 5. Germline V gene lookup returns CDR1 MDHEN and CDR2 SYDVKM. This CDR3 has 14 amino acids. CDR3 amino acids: CASMGQGLTYEQYF. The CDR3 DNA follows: TGTGCCAGCATGGGACAGGGGTTGACCTACGAGCAGTACTTC.

CDR3 nucleotides: TGTGCCAGCAGCACCGGACTAGAACTGAACACAAATGAGCAGTTCTTC. This translates into CASSTGLELNTNEQFF. This chain uses TRBV9 with TRBJ2-1; TRBD2 aligns across 7 bases. With V trimmed by 4 bases and J by 7 bases, 14 bases remained unmatched. This CDR3 spans 16 amino acids. Per germline, CDR1 SGDLS and CDR2 YYNGEE.

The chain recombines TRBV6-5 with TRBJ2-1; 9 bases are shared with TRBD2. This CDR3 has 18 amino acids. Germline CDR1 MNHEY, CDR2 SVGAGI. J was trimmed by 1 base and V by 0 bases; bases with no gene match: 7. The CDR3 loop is CASSYSRPTSGSYNEQFF. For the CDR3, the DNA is TGTGCCAGCAGTTACTCGAGGCCCACTAGCGGGTCCTACAATGAGCAGTTCTTC.